This entry describes one T cell receptor beta chain. Its antigen is undetermined. Assay: immunoSEQ multiplex PCR; the TCRdb copy retains only in-frame clones and omits some. The sample lists about 2 million clones, approximately 95% seen once, with 0.13% in the top ten. The data derive from a study of shared clonotypes between healthy human individuals. About the study: Per-donor plates numbered three CD4 naive, three CD4 memory, two CD8 naive and one CD8 memory. General study points: Researchers found naive subsets generally carried larger estimated richness than memory subsets. It was the non-shared clonotypes that had lower generation probabilities than clonotypes shared by all four donors.

Within Nashville, Tennessee resided all donors, each a Caucasian adult. The germline gives CDR1 SGHNT, CDR2 YYREEE (reference sequence). The J segment lost 5 bases and the V segment lost 5 bases, leaving 11 bases of the junction unmatched. The CDR3 covers 15 residues. The chain couples TRBV5-4 to TRBJ2-7; 9 nucleotides match TRBD1. Sequences were obtained from naive CD4+ T cells sorted from blood. The subset: CD45RA+ positively selected. This sequence originates from a man younger than 30 in good health. The CDR3 spells CASSVDGQGFHEQYF. The DNA for the CDR3 is TGTGCCAGCAGTGTGGATGGACAGGGGTTCCACGAGCAGTACTTC.